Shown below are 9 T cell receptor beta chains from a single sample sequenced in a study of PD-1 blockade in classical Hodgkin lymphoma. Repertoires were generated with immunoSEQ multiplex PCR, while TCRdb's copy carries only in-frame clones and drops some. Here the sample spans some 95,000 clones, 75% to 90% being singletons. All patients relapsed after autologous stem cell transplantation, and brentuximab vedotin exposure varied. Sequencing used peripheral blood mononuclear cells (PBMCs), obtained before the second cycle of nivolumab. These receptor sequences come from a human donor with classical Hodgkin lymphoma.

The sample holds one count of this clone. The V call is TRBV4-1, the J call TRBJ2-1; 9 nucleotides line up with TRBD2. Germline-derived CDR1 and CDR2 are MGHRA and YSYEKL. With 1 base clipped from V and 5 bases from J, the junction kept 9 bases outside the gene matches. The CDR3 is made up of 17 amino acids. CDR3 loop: CASSQGPGGLANNEQFF. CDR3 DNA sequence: TGCGCCAGCAGCCAAGGACCCGGTGGACTAGCGAACAATGAGCAGTTCTTC.

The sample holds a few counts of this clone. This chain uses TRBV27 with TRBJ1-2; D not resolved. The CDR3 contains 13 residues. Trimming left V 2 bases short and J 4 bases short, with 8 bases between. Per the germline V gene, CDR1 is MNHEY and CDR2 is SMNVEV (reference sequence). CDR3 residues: CASSLGRFYGYTF. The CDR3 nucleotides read TGTGCCAGCAGTTTAGGCAGATTCTATGGCTACACCTTC.

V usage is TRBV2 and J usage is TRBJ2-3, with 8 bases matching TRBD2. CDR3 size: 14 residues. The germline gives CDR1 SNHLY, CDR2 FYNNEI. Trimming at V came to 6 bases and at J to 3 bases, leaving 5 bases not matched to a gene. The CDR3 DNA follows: TGTGCCAGCAGACCGGGAGGGCGGACAGATACGCAGTATTTT. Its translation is CASRPGGRTDTQYF.

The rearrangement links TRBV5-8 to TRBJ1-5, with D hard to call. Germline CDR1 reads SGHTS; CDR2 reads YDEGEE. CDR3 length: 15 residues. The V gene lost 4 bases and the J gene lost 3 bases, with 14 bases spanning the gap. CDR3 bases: TGTGCCAGCAGCGCGGATGTGACACTCAATCAGCCCCAGCATTTT. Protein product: CASSADVTLNQPQHF. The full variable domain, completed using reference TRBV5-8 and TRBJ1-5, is EAGVTQSPTHLIKTRGQQATLRCSPISGHTSVYWYQQALGLGLQFLLWYDEGEERNRGNFPPRFSGRQFPNYSSELNVNALELEDSALYLCASSADVTLNQPQHFGDGTRLSIL.

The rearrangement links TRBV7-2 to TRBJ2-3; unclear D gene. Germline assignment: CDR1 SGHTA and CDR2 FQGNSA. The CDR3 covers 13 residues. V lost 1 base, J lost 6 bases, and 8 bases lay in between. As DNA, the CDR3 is TGTGCCAGCAGCTTAGTTGCTGGGGATACGCAGTATTTT. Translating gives CASSLVAGDTQYF.

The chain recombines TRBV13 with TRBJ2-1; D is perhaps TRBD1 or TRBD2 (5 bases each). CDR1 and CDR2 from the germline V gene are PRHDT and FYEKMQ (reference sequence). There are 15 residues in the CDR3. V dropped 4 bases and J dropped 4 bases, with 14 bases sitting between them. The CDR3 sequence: CASSSSLTAYNEQFF. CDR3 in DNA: TGTGCCAGCAGCTCTAGCCTGACAGCTTACAATGAGCAGTTCTTC.

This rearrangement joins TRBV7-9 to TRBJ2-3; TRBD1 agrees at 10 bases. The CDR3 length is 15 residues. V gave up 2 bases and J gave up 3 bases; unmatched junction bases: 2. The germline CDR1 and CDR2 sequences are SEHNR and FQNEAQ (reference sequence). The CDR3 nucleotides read TGTGCCAGCAGCTTATGGGACAGGGGTACAGATACGCAGTATTTT. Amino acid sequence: CASSLWDRGTDTQYF.

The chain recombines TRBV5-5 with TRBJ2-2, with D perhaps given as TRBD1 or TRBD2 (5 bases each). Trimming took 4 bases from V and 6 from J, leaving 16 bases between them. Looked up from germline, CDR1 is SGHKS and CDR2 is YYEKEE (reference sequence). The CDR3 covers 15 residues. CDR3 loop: CASSRDGVSPGELFF. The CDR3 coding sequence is TGTGCCAGCAGCAGGGACGGGGTGAGTCCCGGGGAGCTGTTTTTT.

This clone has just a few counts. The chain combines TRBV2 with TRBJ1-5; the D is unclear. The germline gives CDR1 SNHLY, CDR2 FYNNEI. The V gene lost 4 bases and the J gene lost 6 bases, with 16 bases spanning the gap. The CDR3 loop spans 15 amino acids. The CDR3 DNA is TGTGCCAGCAGTGTCTGGGAGAGGTACGGTCAGCCCCAGCATTTT. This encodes CASSVWERYGQPQHF.